The rows below give T cell receptor beta chains drawn from one sample of a study of blood T cells in healthy people across ages. TCRdb re-derived calls from the 5' RACE reads in MiXCR, one entry per CDR3 protein. This sample has roughly 800,000 distinct CDR3 sequences; about three fifths occur once, and the top ten carry 20% to 25%. Sample: blood. The receptors come from a man aged 25-40 years in good health. CDR3s include the opening cysteine and the closing phenylalanine or tryptophan. The D gene is left open where the match is weak. Not every row has a clone size; where given, it reads once, few, many or a size class.

abundance: -; v_gene: TRBV11-2; j_gene: TRBJ2-2; d_gene: -; CDR3nt: TGTGCATCCAGGCATGATGCCACCGGGGAGCTGTTTTTT; CDR3aa: CASRHDATGELFF
abundance: -; v_gene: TRBV6-1; j_gene: TRBJ2-1; d_gene: -; CDR3nt: TGTGCCAGCAGTCCCTGGGGCAGACAATACCTAAAGTTCTTC; CDR3aa: CASSPWGRQYLKFF
abundance: once; v_gene: TRBV7-8; j_gene: TRBJ2-7; d_gene: -; CDR3nt: TGTGCCAGCAGCGGCAGGGTCGCCTACGAGCAGTACTTC; CDR3aa: CASSGRVAYEQYF
abundance: -; v_gene: TRBV20-1; j_gene: TRBJ2-1; d_gene: -; CDR3nt: TGCAGTGCTAGTAGCCCCCTGTGGGAGCGGCTTAATGAGCAGTTCTTC; CDR3aa: CSASSPLWERLNEQFF
abundance: -; v_gene: TRBV13; j_gene: TRBJ2-1; d_gene: TRBD2; CDR3nt: TGTGCCAGCAGCTTAGTCGTTTTTAGCGGGAGCAATGAGCAGTTCTTC; CDR3aa: CASSLVVFSGSNEQFF
abundance: -; v_gene: TRBV4-2; j_gene: TRBJ2-7; d_gene: TRBD2; CDR3nt: TGTGCCAGCAGCCTCATAGCGGGGGGAGACTACGAGCAGTACTTC; CDR3aa: CASSLIAGGDYEQYF
abundance: -; v_gene: TRBV7-2; j_gene: TRBJ1-6; d_gene: -; CDR3nt: TGTGCCAGCAGCTTACTGGGGTATAATTCACCCCTCCACTTT; CDR3aa: CASSLLGYNSPLHF
abundance: few; v_gene: TRBV4-2; j_gene: TRBJ2-3; d_gene: TRBD2; CDR3nt: TGTGCCAGCAGCCAAGCTTTAACGGGAGGGCCGTCAGATACGCAGTATTTT; CDR3aa: CASSQALTGGPSDTQYF
abundance: -; v_gene: TRBV30; j_gene: TRBJ2-3; d_gene: -; CDR3nt: TGTGCCTGGAGTGGAGGCGCAGATACGCAGTATTTT; CDR3aa: CAWSGGADTQYF
abundance: -; v_gene: TRBV6-5; j_gene: TRBJ2-3; d_gene: -; CDR3nt: TGTGCCAGCAGCCCCTTTGGGGAGAGCACAGATACGCAGTATTTT; CDR3aa: CASSPFGESTDTQYF
abundance: -; v_gene: TRBV12-3/TRBV12-4; j_gene: TRBJ2-1; d_gene: TRBD2; CDR3nt: TGTGCCAGCAGTTTGGGGGGGGTCTCCTACAATGAGCAGTTCTTC; CDR3aa: CASSLGGVSYNEQFF
abundance: few; v_gene: TRBV28; j_gene: TRBJ2-5; d_gene: -; CDR3nt: TGTGCCAGCAGCCCCCCACAGGGAAGCCAAGAGACCCAGTACTTC; CDR3aa: CASSPPQGSQETQYF
abundance: -; v_gene: TRBV20-1; j_gene: TRBJ2-7; d_gene: -; CDR3nt: TGCAGTGCTAGTAAGGATACCTACGAGCAGTACTTC; CDR3aa: CSASKDTYEQYF
abundance: -; v_gene: TRBV7-2; j_gene: TRBJ1-1; d_gene: TRBD1; CDR3nt: TGTGCCAGCAGCTTAGAAAGGAGGGGGCGCCTTGCTTTCTTT; CDR3aa: CASSLERRGRLAFF
abundance: -; v_gene: TRBV20-1; j_gene: TRBJ1-5; d_gene: -; CDR3nt: TGCAGTGCTGGGCTAGGAACTGACCAGCCCCAGCATTTT; CDR3aa: CSAGLGTDQPQHF
abundance: many; v_gene: TRBV21-1; j_gene: TRBJ2-3; d_gene: -; CDR3nt: TGTGCCAGCAGCAAAGGGGGGAGGAGGACGGATACGCAGTATTTT; CDR3aa: CASSKGGRRTDTQYF
abundance: -; v_gene: TRBV24-1; j_gene: TRBJ2-7; d_gene: -; CDR3nt: TGTGCCACCAGTGATTTGACTAGGCGTGGTAATCGGTCCTACGAGCAGTACTTC; CDR3aa: CATSDLTRRGNRSYEQYF
abundance: -; v_gene: TRBV4-3; j_gene: TRBJ2-7; d_gene: TRBD1; CDR3nt: TGCGCCAGCAGCCAAGGGGCCGGGACAGGGGCTGGCGAGCAGTACTTC; CDR3aa: CASSQGAGTGAGEQYF
abundance: -; v_gene: TRBV20-1; j_gene: TRBJ2-3; d_gene: -; CDR3nt: TGCAGTGCTAGCCCCCCTCTAGCATCCTTCACAGATACGCAGTATTTT; CDR3aa: CSASPPLASFTDTQYF
abundance: -; v_gene: TRBV4-1; j_gene: TRBJ2-1; d_gene: TRBD2; CDR3nt: TGCGCCAGCAGCCGGAGGGGACTAGGGTACAATGAGCAGTTCTTC; CDR3aa: CASSRRGLGYNEQFF
abundance: -; v_gene: TRBV7-2; j_gene: TRBJ1-5; d_gene: -; CDR3nt: TGTGCCACCTCGGGAGAGGGTGGGAATCAGCCCCAGCATTTT; CDR3aa: CATSGEGGNQPQHF
abundance: -; v_gene: TRBV27; j_gene: TRBJ2-3; d_gene: TRBD1; CDR3nt: TGTGCCATCCGCCCCTGGACAGGGGTGACAGATACGCAGTATTTT; CDR3aa: CAIRPWTGVTDTQYF
abundance: -; v_gene: TRBV12-3/TRBV12-4; j_gene: TRBJ2-7; d_gene: TRBD1; CDR3nt: TGTGCCAGCAGGTTTCGCCCGGGACAGAACTACGAGCAGTACTTC; CDR3aa: CASRFRPGQNYEQYF
abundance: -; v_gene: TRBV20-1; j_gene: TRBJ2-1; d_gene: TRBD2; CDR3nt: TGCAGTGCCATGTGGACTAGCGGTTACAATGAGCAGTTCTTC; CDR3aa: CSAMWTSGYNEQFF
abundance: -; v_gene: TRBV11-2; j_gene: TRBJ2-5; d_gene: -; CDR3nt: TGTGCCAGCAGCTTAATCGTCCACGGCGGGGAGACCCAGTACTTC; CDR3aa: CASSLIVHGGETQYF
abundance: -; v_gene: TRBV7-2; j_gene: TRBJ2-1; d_gene: -; CDR3nt: TGTGCCAGCAGCTTATGGGCGTACGGTGAGCAGTTCTTC; CDR3aa: CASSLWAYGEQFF